This is a list of T cell receptor beta chains from one sample in a study of blood T cell repertoires in COVID-19. Method: immunoSEQ multiplex PCR; TCRdb's copy keeps in-frame clones and lacks some. This sample has around 200,000 clones, with about 90% found just once. Sequences were obtained from peripheral blood. All receptors come from a man aged 35 to 55 with active or convalescent COVID-19. Each CDR3 is given with its conserved first and last residue. A D gene is named only where the DNA matches it firmly. Rows give clone size only sometimes, using once, few, many, or a class for an expanded clone.

>TRBJ2-4|NA|TRBV2|TRBD1
CASSEDRAAAKNIQYF
TGTGCCAGCAGTGAGGACAGGGCGGCAGCTAAAAACATTCAGTACTTC
>TRBJ2-3|NA|TRBV28|TRBD2
CASSLLIAGGPDTQYF
TGTGCCAGCAGTTTATTGATTGCGGGGGGCCCAGATACGCAGTATTTT
>TRBJ1-1|NA|TRBV10-3|NA
CASQGGTEAFF
TGTGCCTCCCAAGGGGGCACTGAAGCTTTCTTT
>TRBJ2-1|NA|TRBV3-1/TRBV3-2|TRBD2
CASSQEIIQGLAGVKMNEQFF
TGTGCCAGCAGCCAAGAAATAATCCAAGGACTAGCGGGAGTTAAAATGAATGAGCAGTTCTTC
>TRBJ1-5|NA|TRBV5-5|TRBD1
CASSTGGYSNQPQHF
TGTGCCAGCAGCACAGGGGGTTATAGCAATCAGCCCCAGCATTTT
>TRBJ1-6|NA|TRBV3-1/TRBV3-2|NA
CASSQGGGSPLHF
TGTGCCAGCAGCCAAGGCGGAGGATCACCCCTCCACTTT
>TRBJ2-3|NA|TRBV14|TRBD2
CASSQDELAGVSLGTDTQYF
TGTGCCAGCAGCCAAGATGAACTAGCGGGGGTCTCCTTGGGCACAGATACGCAGTATTTT
>TRBJ2-7|NA|TRBV7-3|NA
CASSLGLGNEQYF
TGTGCCAGCAGCCTGGGACTGGGAAACGAGCAGTACTTC
>TRBJ2-1|NA|TRBV13|NA
CASSGLSSYNEQFF
TGTGCCAGCTCGGGACTGAGCTCCTACAATGAGCAGTTCTTC
>TRBJ1-2|NA|TRBV6-5|NA
CASSPLTNGYTF
TGTGCCAGCAGTCCCCTGACTAATGGCTACACCTTC
>TRBJ1-2|NA|TRBV24-1|NA
CATSDPRDLNYGYTF
TGTGCCACCAGTGATCCCCGGGATCTGAACTATGGCTACACCTTC
>TRBJ2-4|NA|TRBV2|NA
CASSVEGLAKNIQYF
TGTGCCAGCAGTGTGGAGGGACTAGCCAAAAACATTCAGTACTTC
>TRBJ1-2|NA|TRBV30|NA
CAWSVLGGYYGYTF
TGTGCCTGGAGTGTATTAGGGGGATACTATGGCTACACCTTC
>TRBJ1-4|NA|TRBV28|NA
CASAIPGIMDEKLFF
TGTGCCAGCGCGATTCCAGGGATAATGGATGAAAAACTGTTTTTT
>TRBJ2-1|once|TRBV27|NA
CASSSTAYNEQFF
TGTGCCAGCAGTTCGACAGCGTACAATGAGCAGTTCTTC
>TRBJ2-2|NA|TRBV7-7|NA
CASSPLTGELFF
TGTGCCAGCAGCCCACTCACCGGGGAGCTGTTTTTT
>TRBJ2-7|NA|TRBV27|TRBD2
CASSGTSGPYEQYF
TGTGCCAGCAGTGGGACTAGCGGCCCCTACGAGCAGTACTTC
>TRBJ2-1|NA|TRBV11-2|TRBD2
CASSSLAGGYNEQFF
TGTGCCAGCAGCTCCTTAGCGGGGGGGTACAATGAGCAGTTCTTC
>TRBJ2-1|NA|TRBV4-2|TRBD2
CASSQDLRGSSYNEQFF
TGTGCCAGCAGCCAAGATCTACGCGGGAGCTCCTACAATGAGCAGTTCTTC
>TRBJ1-2|NA|TRBV7-8|TRBD1
CASSLQGQGTYGYTF
TGTGCCAGCAGCTTGCAGGGACAGGGAACCTATGGCTACACCTTC
>TRBJ2-7|NA|TRBV9|TRBD2
CASSVEASGSSYEQYF
TGTGCCAGCAGCGTAGAGGCGAGCGGGAGCTCCTACGAGCAGTACTTC
>TRBJ1-1|NA|TRBV28|NA
CASCLLSMNTEAFF
TGTGCCAGCTGCTTGTTAAGCATGAACACTGAAGCTTTCTTT
>TRBJ2-7|NA|TRBV14|TRBD1
CASSQVRDSLYEQYF
TGTGCCAGCAGCCAAGTCCGGGACAGTCTCTACGAGCAGTACTTC
>TRBJ1-2|NA|TRBV11-1|TRBD1
CASSSPQGNYGYTF
TGTGCCAGCAGCTCCCCACAGGGGAACTATGGCTACACCTTC
>TRBJ1-2|NA|TRBV30|NA
CAWSVMAGLGYTF
TGTGCCTGGAGTGTTATGGCAGGGCTTGGCTACACCTTC
>TRBJ2-3|NA|TRBV11-2|TRBD2
CASSPSGLAGSSTDTQYF
TGTGCCAGCAGCCCATCCGGGCTAGCGGGCTCTAGCACAGATACGCAGTATTTT
>TRBJ1-4|NA|TRBV2|NA
CASSVIGATNEKLFF
TGTGCCAGCAGTGTAATCGGTGCAACTAATGAAAAACTGTTTTTT